Listed below are T cell receptor beta chains from one sample, sequenced in a study of regulatory T cells in long-lasting Graves disease. One entry per CDR3 protein, called by TCRdb with MiXCR from the multiplex PCR reads. The sample holds about 370,000 distinct CDR3 sequences, about a sixth seen once. Sequencing used peripheral blood mononuclear cells (PBMCs), obtained at new diagnosis, from a patient treated with antithyroid drugs. These receptors were collected from a female donor with Graves disease. Both conserved end residues are part of each CDR3. D genes are given only for firm matches. Part of the rows lack a size; the others show once, few, many or a class for expanded clones.

j_gene,d_gene,abundance,v_gene,CDR3nt,CDR3aa
TRBJ1-1,-,-,TRBV27,TGTGCCAGCAGTTTATATGATAAGAACACTGAAGCTTTCTTT,CASSLYDKNTEAFF
TRBJ2-2,TRBD2,many,TRBV9,TGTGCCAGCAGCGTAGAGGGACTAGCGGGAGCCGACACCGGGGAGCTGTTTTTT,CASSVEGLAGADTGELFF
TRBJ2-5,-,many,TRBV6-1,TGTGCCAGCAGTCCAGTCGGCGGGGTACAAGAGACCCAGTACTTC,CASSPVGGVQETQYF
TRBJ1-1,-,many,TRBV12-3/TRBV12-4,TGTGCCAGCAGTGGAGTCGAAGCTTTCTTT,CASSGVEAFF
TRBJ2-2,TRBD1,many,TRBV7-2,TGTGCCAGCAGGGATGGACAGGGCTTAACCGGGGAGCTGTTTTTT,CASRDGQGLTGELFF
TRBJ2-3,TRBD2,many,TRBV7-8,TGTGCCAGCAGCTACCTAGCGGGGACCACAGATACGCAGTATTTT,CASSYLAGTTDTQYF
TRBJ1-5,-,many,TRBV19,TGTGCCAGTAGTCAAGGCGCGCGGGACCAACAACATCAGCCCCAGCATTTT,CASSQGARDQQHQPQHF
TRBJ2-5,TRBD1,few,TRBV27,TGTGCCAGCAGTCCACAGGGGGCAGGGGAGACCCAGTACTTC,CASSPQGAGETQYF
TRBJ2-1,TRBD1,many,TRBV24-1,TGTGCCACCAGCGACCCAACAGGGGGCGCGCACAATGAGCAGTTCTTC,CATSDPTGGAHNEQFF
TRBJ2-7,TRBD1,-,TRBV11-2,TGTGCCAGCACCCCCCGAGGGGGCGCCTACGAGCAGTACTTC,CASTPRGGAYEQYF
TRBJ1-5,-,-,TRBV4-1,TGCGCCAGCAGCCAAGCGGGAGCGGGCAATCAGCCCCAGCATTTT,CASSQAGAGNQPQHF
TRBJ2-3,-,many,TRBV7-3,TGTGCCAGCAGCTTGGGGGACCGCCCGGATACGCAGTATTTT,CASSLGDRPDTQYF
TRBJ1-5,-,many,TRBV6-1,TGTGCCAGCAGTGAAAGGCGCAATCAGCCCCAGCATTTT,CASSERRNQPQHF
TRBJ2-3,-,many,TRBV20-1,TGCAGTGCCACGGGGGGCCATGTAGATACGCAGTATTTT,CSATGGHVDTQYF
TRBJ2-7,TRBD2,many,TRBV24-1,TGTGCCACCAGTGATTCTGCCCGGGAGGGCCTGCCCTACGAGCAGTACTTC,CATSDSAREGLPYEQYF
TRBJ2-7,-,few,TRBV7-2,TGTGCCAGCAGCTTATTTCAGGGTTTCTACGAGCAGTACTTC,CASSLFQGFYEQYF
TRBJ1-1,-,few,TRBV12-3/TRBV12-4,TGTGTCAGCAGGCGAAGGGAGGCAGGGACTGAAGCTTTCTTT,CVSRRREAGTEAFF
TRBJ2-2,-,few,TRBV5-1,TGCGCCAGCAGCTTGCAACTATTAGGGGTCCGAAGCGGGGAGCTGTTTTTT,CASSLQLLGVRSGELFF
TRBJ1-6,TRBD1,few,TRBV11-2,TGTGCCAGCAGCCCCGCCCGGGGACAGGGGCGCGCCTCACCCCTCCACTTT,CASSPARGQGRASPLHF
TRBJ2-7,-,many,TRBV27,TGTGCCAGCAGTCCAAGGATCGGCCACGAGCAGTACTTC,CASSPRIGHEQYF